A single sample is the source of the 21 T cell receptor beta chains below, sequenced in a study of cytomegalovirus exposure and HLA in healthy donors. Use of 60 Vbeta and 13 Jbeta primers characterized the PCR. Assay: immunoSEQ multiplex PCR; the TCRdb copy retains only in-frame clones and omits some. Of around 130,000 clones in the sample, nearly 90% are singletons; the top ten hold more than 0.5%. The sequenced sample was PBMCs. The source of these receptors is a woman aged 35 to 49 in good health and CMV-seronegative.

For the CDR3, the DNA is TGTGCCAGCAGTTCCCCGGATCAGCCCCAGCATTTT. Its translation is CASSSPDQPQHF. The V call is TRBV28, the J call TRBJ1-5; D is uncertain. Germline V gives CDR1 MDHEN, CDR2 SYDVKM. The CDR3 has 12 residues. V was clipped by 4 bases and J by 5 bases, with 6 bases between them.

V is TRBV27 and J is TRBJ2-7; TRBD2 agrees at 11 bases. Trimming cost V 8 bases and J 3 bases; bases outside gene matches: 6. The CDR3 has 14 amino acids. Per the germline V gene, CDR1 is MNHEY and CDR2 is SMNVEV (reference sequence). The DNA for the CDR3 is TGTGCCAGCTCCCCCGGGACTAGCGGCTACGAGCAGTACTTC. Its protein product is CASSPGTSGYEQYF.

The V and J genes are TRBV4-1 and TRBJ2-7; 10 bases match TRBD2. V lost 4 bases, J lost 1 base, and 16 bases stayed unmatched. Germline values: CDR1 MGHRA, CDR2 YSYEKL. The CDR3 covers 19 residues. CDR3 amino acids: CASSRGRYTGTSASYEQYF. CDR3 nucleotide sequence: TGCGCCAGCAGCCGAGGAAGGTATACCGGGACTAGCGCGTCCTACGAGCAGTACTTC.

Of note for this clone: Other DNA sequences within the sample encode an identical CDR3. The rearrangement links TRBV10-3 to TRBJ2-5, with TRBD1 matching 8 bases. The CDR3 is 13 amino acids. Germline lookup yields CDR1 ENHRY and CDR2 SYGVKD. V shed 6 bases and J 2 bases; nucleotides not matched to a gene: 2. The CDR3 coding sequence is TGTGCCATCAGCCGGACAGGGCAAGAGACCCAGTACTTC. It is translated as CAISRTGQETQYF.

The V gene is TRBV5-8, the J gene TRBJ2-5, with TRBD1 matching 11 bases. This CDR3 has 15 amino acids. Germline CDR1 SGHTS, CDR2 YDEGEE. After removal of 4 bases from V and 5 bases from J, the junction contained 7 bases not matched to a gene. The CDR3 reads CASSRGQGGPETQYF. Written as DNA, the CDR3 is TGTGCCAGCAGCAGGGGACAGGGGGGTCCGGAGACCCAGTACTTC. The whole variable domain, remainder taken from reference TRBV5-8 and TRBJ2-5, is EAGVTQSPTHLIKTRGQQATLRCSPISGHTSVYWYQQALGLGLQFLLWYDEGEERNRGNFPPRFSGRQFPNYSSELNVNALELEDSALYLCASSRGQGGPETQYFGPGTRLLVL.

The CDR3 spells CASGEGGSSGNTIYF. CDR3 sequence (DNA): TGTGCCAGCGGGGAGGGGGGAAGCTCTGGAAACACCATATATTTT. The V and J genes are TRBV6-5 and TRBJ1-3; perhaps TRBD1 as D (6 bases). The V end lost 8 bases, the J end lost 0 bases, and 14 bases lay between the germline ends. In germline, CDR1 is MNHEY, CDR2 SVGAGI. The length of the CDR3 is 15 residues.

In regard to this clone: A junction end diverges from the germline sequence, so it may reflect a read error. The J gene is TRBJ2-1, the V gene TRBV7-9, with 8 bases lining up with TRBD1. The CDR3 runs 16 residues. Germline-derived CDR1 and CDR2 are SEHNR and FQNEAQ (reference sequence). DNA of the CDR3: TGTTCCAGCAGCCCTACTCCGGGACAGGCCTTCAATGAGCAGTTCTTC. Protein product: CSSSPTPGQAFNEQFF.

This clone was detected a few times. The rearrangement joins TRBV7-9 to TRBJ2-7, with D maybe TRBD2 (5 bases). In germline, CDR1 is SEHNR, CDR2 FQNEAQ (reference sequence). This CDR3 spans 13 amino acids. V lost 7 bases, J lost 2 bases, and 12 bases lay in between. This chain's CDR3 is CASTPTGTYEQYF. The CDR3 region has the DNA TGTGCCAGCACCCCGACGGGGACCTACGAGCAGTACTTC. Full variable domain (missing parts from reference TRBV7-9 and TRBJ2-7): DTGVSQNPRHKITKRGQNVTFRCDPISEHNRLYWYRQTLGQGPEFLTYFQNEAQLEKSRLLSDRFSAERPKGSFSTLEIQRTEQGDSAMYLCASTPTGTYEQYFGPGTRLTVT.

This rearrangement joins TRBV27 to TRBJ2-2; the D is unclear. V was pared by 3 bases and J by 0 bases, with 14 bases between. The CDR3 contains 17 residues. CDR1 and CDR2 (germline): MNHEY, SMNVEV (reference sequence). For the CDR3, the DNA is TGTGCCAGCAGTTTTATTAGGCGGTCCGCGAACACCGGGGAGCTGTTTTTT. This gives the protein CASSFIRRSANTGELFF.

Turning to this clone: One end of the junction is discordant with germline, which a read error may explain. The chain combines TRBV7-9 with TRBJ2-7; 7 bases fit TRBD1. The CDR3 covers 15 residues. CDR1 SEHNR and CDR2 FQNEAQ come from the germline V gene (reference sequence). The CDR3 sequence: CSSSLGWDRPYEQYF. CDR3 nucleotide sequence: TGTTCCAGCAGCTTAGGGTGGGACAGACCCTACGAGCAGTACTTC.

The chain uses TRBV7-9 and TRBJ2-1; D may be TRBD2 (5 bases). The V and J ends lost 8 bases and 5 bases respectively, with 10 bases between them. Germline values: CDR1 SEHNR, CDR2 FQNEAQ (reference sequence). CDR3 length: 12 residues. The CDR3 here is CASARADNEQFF. DNA for the CDR3: TGTGCCAGCGCGCGGGCGGACAATGAGCAGTTCTTC. Full variable domain (outside the CDR3, taken from reference TRBV7-9 and TRBJ2-1): DTGVSQNPRHKITKRGQNVTFRCDPISEHNRLYWYRQTLGQGPEFLTYFQNEAQLEKSRLLSDRFSAERPKGSFSTLEIQRTEQGDSAMYLCASARADNEQFFGPGTRLTVL.

The J gene is TRBJ2-7, the V gene TRBV14; 13 bases align to TRBD2. The CDR3 is 15 residues long. CDR1 is SGHDN and CDR2 is FVKESK in the germline V gene. J was trimmed by 5 bases and V by 6 bases; bases with no gene match: 7. Written as DNA, the CDR3 is TGTGCCAGCAGTCTACTAGCGGGAGGGCCTCACGAGCAGTACTTC. As protein: CASSLLAGGPHEQYF.

As DNA, the CDR3 is TGTGCCATACAAGGGGTCTGGACAGATACGCAGTATTTT. Protein: CAIQGVWTDTQYF. V and J are TRBV2 and TRBJ2-3; D perhaps matches TRBD1 (5 bases). The CDR3 covers 13 residues. The germline CDR1 and CDR2 sequences are SNHLY and FYNNEI. V lost 10 bases to trimming and J lost 3 bases, with 14 bases between them.

The chain carries TRBV6-5 and TRBJ2-2; 9 positions agree with TRBD1. The germline V gene has CDR1 MNHEY and CDR2 SVGAGI. The CDR3 is 15 amino acids. Germline trimming cut 6 bases from V and 0 bases from J; bases unmatched to any gene: 2. The CDR3 sequence is CASSRQGANTGELFF. The CDR3 region has the DNA TGTGCCAGCAGCCGACAGGGGGCGAACACCGGGGAGCTGTTTTTT.

This clone was picked up one time. CDR3 region: CASSQDGTDRSSYEQYF. For the CDR3, the DNA is TGCGCCAGCAGCCAAGATGGGACGGACAGGAGCTCCTACGAGCAGTACTTC. V usage is TRBV4-1 and J usage is TRBJ2-7, with 7 bases lining up with TRBD1. Germline V gene data show CDR1 as MGHRA and CDR2 as YSYEKL. The CDR3 runs 17 residues. Trimming at V came to 0 bases and at J to 0 bases, leaving 8 bases not matched to a gene.

The chain carries TRBV9 and TRBJ1-5, with D possibly TRBD1 on 5 matching bases. Trimming removed 3 bases from V and 5 bases from J, with 9 bases in between. Germline CDR1 and CDR2: SGDLS and YYNGEE. CDR3 size: 13 residues. CDR3 nucleotide sequence: TGTGCCAGCAGCGAGTGGGGGGATCAGCCCCAGCATTTT. Its protein is CASSEWGDQPQHF. Looking up the rest from reference TRBV9 and TRBJ1-5 gives the full variable domain: DSGVTQTPKHLITATGQRVTLRCSPRSGDLSVYWYQQSLDQGLQFLIQYYNGEERAKGNILERFSAQQFPDLHSELNLSSLELGDSALYFCASSEWGDQPQHFGDGTRLSIL.

This chain links TRBV4-1 with TRBJ2-1; the match to TRBD2 covers 12 bases. Germline lookup yields CDR1 MGHRA and CDR2 YSYEKL. The CDR3 is 18 amino acids. V was clipped by 4 bases and J by 6 bases; unmatched bases: 13. The CDR3 protein is CASSPSRTSGTFSNEQFF. Written as DNA, the CDR3 is TGCGCCAGCAGCCCGTCCCGGACTAGCGGGACATTTAGCAATGAGCAGTTCTTC.

This clone showed up just a few times. Mismatch with germline at one junction end may stem from a read error. The chain couples TRBV7-9 to TRBJ1-1; D is perhaps TRBD1 (6 bases). The CDR3 loop spans 13 amino acids. Germline values: CDR1 SEHNR, CDR2 FQNEAQ (reference sequence). The CDR3 region has the DNA TGTTCCAGCAGCCGACCAGGACAGAGTGAAGCTTTCTTT. It translates to CSSSRPGQSEAFF.

This clone was picked up one time. The V gene is TRBV11-2, the J gene TRBJ2-7; 7 bases align to TRBD1. The CDR3 sequence is 16 residues long. Germline CDR1 reads SGHAT; CDR2 reads FQNNGV. V gave up 0 bases and J gave up 0 bases; unmatched junction bases: 5. The chain's CDR3 is CASSLDPTGRSYEQYF. CDR3 nucleotides: TGTGCCAGCAGCTTAGATCCGACAGGGCGCTCCTACGAGCAGTACTTC.

This clone was seen once. This sequence joins TRBV29-1 and TRBJ1-4; D is unclear. The germline gives CDR1 SQVTM, CDR2 ANQGSEA. V dropped 1 base and J dropped 6 bases, with 15 bases sitting between them. The CDR3 length is 15 residues. The CDR3 reads CSVEGWSSGDEKLFF. CDR3 sequence (DNA): TGCAGCGTTGAAGGATGGTCTAGCGGGGATGAAAAACTGTTTTTT.

CDR3 in amino acids: CASSLAQGGTVQFF. CDR3 nucleotide sequence: TGTGCCAGCAGCTTAGCCCAAGGGGGGACAGTGCAGTTCTTC. The V gene is TRBV7-9, the J gene TRBJ2-1; TRBD1 is a possible D gene (7 bases). The CDR3 runs 14 residues. The germline V and J ends were trimmed by 0 bases and 12 bases, with 15 bases remaining between them. In germline, CDR1 is SEHNR, CDR2 FQNEAQ (reference sequence).